One sample yielded the 29 T cell receptor beta chains listed below, sequenced in a study of technical replicates of blood from several donors. The data were produced by immunoSEQ multiplex PCR, yet TCRdb's version contains in-frame clones alone and is incomplete. There are 90,000 to 100,000 clones in the sample; 90% to 97% occur only once, and roughly 0.39% lies in the top ten. The sample comprised T cells isolated from PBMCs. The receptors derive from a human donor in good health.

This sequence joins TRBV14 and TRBJ2-7, with unresolved D. The germline V and J ends were trimmed by 1 base and 5 bases, with 3 bases remaining between them. This CDR3 comprises 11 residues. CDR1 and CDR2 from the germline V gene are SGHDN and FVKESK. The CDR3 DNA is TGTGCCAGCAGCCAAGTTAACGAGCAGTACTTC. Translating it yields CASSQVNEQYF.

The chain carries TRBV7-3 and TRBJ2-1; a weak D match, TRBD1 (5 bases). This CDR3 has 14 residues. CDR1 SGHTA and CDR2 FQGTGA come from the germline V gene. The V gene lost 1 base and the J gene lost 6 bases, with 10 bases spanning the gap. DNA of the CDR3: TGTGCCAGCAGCTTAAATACAGGAAGCAATGAGCAGTTCTTC. Translated: CASSLNTGSNEQFF.

This clone was recorded once. The chain has TRBV6-6 and TRBJ1-1, with D possibly TRBD1 on 5 matching bases. Trimming removed 6 bases at V and 1 base at J, with 12 bases between. The germline gives CDR1 MNHNY, CDR2 SVGAGI (reference sequence). The length of the CDR3 is 14 residues. CDR3 in amino acids: CASRAGGGNTEAFF. Here the CDR3 DNA reads TGTGCCAGCAGAGCCGGGGGTGGGAACACTGAAGCTTTCTTT.

This sequence joins TRBV30 and TRBJ1-2, with no clear D. CDR3 length: 12 residues. The ends were cut back, 1 base at V and 2 bases at J, with 5 bases in the middle. Germline lookup yields CDR1 GTSNPN and CDR2 SVGIG (reference sequence). The CDR3, as DNA: TGTGCCTGGAGTGCGGGGAACTATGGCTACACCTTC. Amino acids: CAWSAGNYGYTF.

In DNA form, the CDR3 reads TGTGCCAGCTCACGCGGGCAAGCCTACGAGCAGTACTTC. Protein sequence: CASSRGQAYEQYF. The chain employs TRBV18 and TRBJ2-7; tentatively, D is TRBD2 (5 bases). The CDR3 length is 13 residues. Germline CDR1 KGHSH, CDR2 LQKENI. V lost 4 bases to trimming and J lost 2 bases, with 9 bases between them.

This chain links TRBV18 with TRBJ2-5, with 9 nucleotides matching TRBD1. Germline V gene sequence: CDR1 KGHSH, CDR2 LQKENI. The V and J ends lost 0 bases and 2 bases, in that order; junction bases with no gene match: 4. CDR3 length equals 16 residues. DNA of the CDR3: TGTGCCAGCTCACCACCCCGGGACAGGGTACAAGAGACCCAGTACTTC. Protein: CASSPPRDRVQETQYF.

The chain combines TRBV7-9 with TRBJ2-1; D possibly corresponds to TRBD2 (8 bases). This CDR3 is 14 amino acids long. CDR1 is SEHNR and CDR2 is FQNEAQ in the germline V gene (reference sequence). The ends were cut back, 1 base at V and 7 bases at J, with 11 bases in the middle. CDR3 DNA: TGTGCCAGCAGCTTAGTAGCGGGACAGAATGAGCAGTTCTTC. This encodes CASSLVAGQNEQFF.

The J gene is TRBJ1-5, the V gene TRBV7-9, with D possibly matching TRBD1 (6 bases). Germline CDR1 is SEHNR and CDR2 is FQNEAQ (reference sequence). Trimming stripped 5 bases from V and 1 base from J, with 12 bases between. This CDR3 is 15 amino acids long. The CDR3 nucleotides read TGTGCCAGCAGCCCGAGGGGGGGGAGCAATCAGCCCCAGCATTTT. It codes for CASSPRGGSNQPQHF. The whole variable domain, remainder taken from reference TRBV7-9 and TRBJ1-5, is DTGVSQNPRHKITKRGQNVTFRCDPISEHNRLYWYRQTLGQGPEFLTYFQNEAQLEKSRLLSDRFSAERPKGSFSTLEIQRTEQGDSAMYLCASSPRGGSNQPQHFGDGTRLSIL.

J is TRBJ2-2 and V is TRBV5-6; 8 bases match TRBD1. The CDR3 covers 15 residues. V lost 4 bases to trimming and J lost 6 bases; unmatched junction nucleotides: 8. Germline lookup yields CDR1 SGHDT and CDR2 YYEEEE. This chain's CDR3 is CASSLGQGFPGELFF. The CDR3 DNA sequence: TGTGCCAGCAGCCTAGGACAGGGTTTCCCCGGGGAGCTGTTTTTT.

V gene TRBV11-3 combines with J gene TRBJ1-4; no reliable D call. Between the trimmed V and J ends, which lost 1 base and 8 bases, there was a span of 14 bases. The germline gives CDR1 SGHNT, CDR2 YENEEA. The CDR3 totals 15 residues. DNA for the CDR3: TGTGCCAGCAGCTTAGGGCCGGGTGGAGTCGAAAAACTGTTTTTT. This encodes CASSLGPGGVEKLFF.

The V and J genes are TRBV11-2 and TRBJ2-2, with 8 bases matching TRBD2. The CDR3 extends over 17 amino acids. Trimming removed 0 bases from V and 7 bases from J; junction bases left unmatched: 10. Germline V gene sequence: CDR1 SGHAT, CDR2 FQNNGV. The CDR3 region is CASSLEGPGGPFGELFF. Written as DNA, the CDR3 is TGTGCCAGCAGCTTAGAAGGTCCGGGAGGGCCTTTCGGGGAGCTGTTTTTT.

J is TRBJ2-2 and V is TRBV5-4; 8 bases are a match to TRBD2. This CDR3 contains 15 residues. Germline V gives CDR1 SGHNT, CDR2 YYREEE (reference sequence). Losses at the gene ends were 7 bases for V and 0 bases for J; bases not matched to a gene: 5. Written as DNA, the CDR3 is TGTGCCAGCTCCACTAGCGGAACGAACACCGGGGAGCTGTTTTTT. This sequence encodes CASSTSGTNTGELFF. The whole variable domain, filled in from reference TRBV5-4 and TRBJ2-2, reads ETGVTQSPTHLIKTRGQQVTLRCSSQSGHNTVSWYQQALGQGPQFIFQYYREEENGRGNFPPRFSGLQFPNYSSELNVNALELDDSALYLCASSTSGTNTGELFFGEGSRLTVL.

The chain carries TRBV5-4 and TRBJ2-5; D unresolved. The V gene lost 4 bases and the J gene lost 2 bases, with 9 bases spanning the gap. CDR1 is SGHNT, CDR2 YYREEE, per germline (reference sequence). The CDR3 runs to 13 residues. The CDR3 region is CASSAVPQETQYF. CDR3 nucleotides: TGTGCCAGCAGCGCAGTCCCACAAGAGACCCAGTACTTC.

This clone was seen only once. The gene calls are TRBV2 and TRBJ1-2, with 8 bases matching TRBD1. Per the germline V gene, CDR1 is SNHLY and CDR2 is FYNNEI. The CDR3 extends over 17 amino acids. The V segment lost 3 bases and the J segment 2 bases; nucleotides outside the gene matches: 11. CDR3 amino acids: CASSEDYWRQGNYGYTF. The CDR3 region has the DNA TGTGCCAGCAGTGAGGATTATTGGAGACAGGGGAACTATGGCTACACCTTC.

The chain uses TRBV18 and TRBJ2-2; possible D gene TRBD2, 5 bases. Trimming cost V 0 bases and J 6 bases, with 17 bases left between them. This CDR3 has 17 residues. Per the germline V gene, CDR1 is KGHSH and CDR2 is LQKENI. The CDR3 region is CASSPPEGSNGSGELFF. The DNA for the CDR3 is TGTGCCAGCTCACCACCAGAAGGGAGTAATGGTTCCGGGGAGCTGTTTTTT.

This sequence joins TRBV9 and TRBJ2-2; no reliable D call. CDR1 and CDR2 (germline): SGDLS, YYNGEE. The CDR3 loop spans 15 amino acids. V was shortened by 0 bases and J by 2 bases, with 8 bases between the two germline ends. CDR3 residues: CASSVAAVNTGELFF. CDR3 nucleotide sequence: TGTGCCAGCAGCGTAGCTGCGGTTAACACCGGGGAGCTGTTTTTT.

The rearrangement links TRBV2 to TRBJ2-4, with 9 bases lining up with TRBD1. Germline CDR1 SNHLY, CDR2 FYNNEI. Trimming took 6 bases from V and 2 from J; bases not matched to a gene: 14. This CDR3 has 18 residues. As DNA, the CDR3 is TGTGCCAGCAGCCCAGCCGGGACAGGGAGTCCGTCCAAAAACATTCAGTACTTC. Translated, it gives CASSPAGTGSPSKNIQYF.

J is TRBJ1-5 and V is TRBV9; D is unclear. This CDR3 contains 13 residues. Deletions cut 4 bases from V and 0 bases from J, with 5 bases between. CDR1 and CDR2 (germline): SGDLS, YYNGEE. CDR3 nucleotide sequence: TGTGCCAGCAGCTCCTATAGCAATCAGCCCCAGCATTTT. This translates into CASSSYSNQPQHF.

The J gene is TRBJ2-2, the V gene TRBV7-9; D is uncertain. Trimming removed 3 bases at V and 5 bases at J, with 4 bases between. Germline V gene sequence: CDR1 SEHNR, CDR2 FQNEAQ (reference sequence). This CDR3 spans 12 amino acids. DNA of the CDR3: TGTGCCAGCAGCTTTTATACCGGGGAGCTGTTTTTT. Its translation is CASSFYTGELFF.

The rearrangement links TRBV6-5 to TRBJ2-7, with D tentatively TRBD2 (6 bases). The CDR3 has 16 residues. CDR1 is MNHEY, CDR2 SVGAGI, per germline. V was pared by 0 bases and J by 7 bases, with 19 bases between. The DNA of the CDR3 is TGTGCCAGCAGTTACTCGACTAGTTCGATCGCCTGGGAGCAGTACTTC. It codes for CASSYSTSSIAWEQYF.

About this clone itself: The junction differs from germline at one of its ends, possibly a read error. The rearrangement links TRBV19 to TRBJ2-3; D is ambiguous. Germline values: CDR1 LNHDA, CDR2 SQIVND (reference sequence). The CDR3 runs 12 residues. In DNA form, the CDR3 reads TGTGCCAGTAGTATAGTGGGCGAGATTTTGGATTTT. Translation: CASSIVGEILDF.

The chain combines TRBV11-2 with TRBJ2-6; no clear D gene. V was cut by 1 base and J by 0 bases, with 16 bases left in between. The length of the CDR3 is 19 residues. CDR1 is SGHAT and CDR2 is FQNNGV in the germline V gene. The CDR3 here is CASSLVDIPPDSGANVLTF. For the CDR3, the DNA is TGTGCCAGCAGCTTAGTCGACATCCCACCCGACTCTGGGGCCAACGTCCTGACTTTC.

This chain joins TRBV19 and TRBJ1-2, with 7 bases matching TRBD1. J lost 5 bases, V lost 3 bases, and 9 bases had no gene match. The length of the CDR3 is 15 residues. Germline CDR1 LNHDA, CDR2 SQIVND (reference sequence). This chain's CDR3 is CASSILERGLYGYTF. CDR3 nucleotide sequence: TGTGCCAGTAGTATCCTCGAGAGGGGGCTGTATGGCTACACCTTC.

The chain employs TRBV4-1 and TRBJ2-5; 8 bases map to TRBD2. CDR3 length: 17 amino acids. The V gene's germline CDR1 is MGHRA and CDR2 YSYEKL. J lost 2 bases, V lost 0 bases, and 8 bases had no gene match. CDR3 sequence: CASSQDFSGEVQETQYF. The CDR3 DNA sequence: TGCGCCAGCAGCCAAGACTTTAGCGGGGAAGTACAAGAGACCCAGTACTTC.

This chain links TRBV9 with TRBJ1-5; weak D call: TRBD1 (5 bases). The CDR3 has 15 amino acids. The germline gives CDR1 SGDLS, CDR2 YYNGEE. V gave up 0 bases and J gave up 3 bases, with 10 bases separating them. CDR3 sequence reads: CASSVEGLINQPQHF. Here the CDR3 DNA reads TGTGCCAGCAGCGTAGAGGGACTGATCAATCAGCCCCAGCATTTT.

This clone was seen only once. The chain joins TRBV19 to TRBJ2-1, with D unclear. The germline gives CDR1 LNHDA, CDR2 SQIVND (reference sequence). V was shortened by 3 bases and J by 3 bases, with 6 bases between the two germline ends. The CDR3 is 13 amino acids. The CDR3 nucleotides read TGTGCCAGTAGTATTACTGACTACAATGAGCAGTTCTTC. Its protein is CASSITDYNEQFF.

This rearrangement joins TRBV11-2 to TRBJ2-3; the match to TRBD1 covers 8 bases. This CDR3 contains 15 residues. After removal of 1 base from V and 5 bases from J, the junction contained 5 bases not matched to a gene. Per the germline V gene, CDR1 is SGHAT and CDR2 is FQNNGV. In nucleotides, the CDR3 is TGTGCCAGCAGCTTAGGGGGGGACAGGCTAGATACGCAGTATTTT. Translating it yields CASSLGGDRLDTQYF.

This chain uses TRBV6-5 with TRBJ2-7; the D gene is possibly TRBD1 (5 bases). The length of the CDR3 is 14 residues. In germline, CDR1 is MNHEY, CDR2 SVGAGI. V was shortened by 2 bases and J by 9 bases, with 17 bases between the two germline ends. CDR3 in DNA: TGTGCCAGCAGTTACAGGGGTGCGCAGTCGGTGCAGTACTTC. It specifies CASSYRGAQSVQYF.

The chain recombines TRBV7-2 with TRBJ2-7, with D possibly being TRBD2 (7 bases). V gave up 4 bases and J gave up 1 base, with 14 bases separating them. The CDR3 totals 15 residues. Germline CDR1 SGHTA, CDR2 FQGNSA. In DNA form, the CDR3 reads TGTGCCAGCAGCTCGTCACAGGGAGGGTCCTACGAGCAGTACTTC. Its protein is CASSSSQGGSYEQYF.